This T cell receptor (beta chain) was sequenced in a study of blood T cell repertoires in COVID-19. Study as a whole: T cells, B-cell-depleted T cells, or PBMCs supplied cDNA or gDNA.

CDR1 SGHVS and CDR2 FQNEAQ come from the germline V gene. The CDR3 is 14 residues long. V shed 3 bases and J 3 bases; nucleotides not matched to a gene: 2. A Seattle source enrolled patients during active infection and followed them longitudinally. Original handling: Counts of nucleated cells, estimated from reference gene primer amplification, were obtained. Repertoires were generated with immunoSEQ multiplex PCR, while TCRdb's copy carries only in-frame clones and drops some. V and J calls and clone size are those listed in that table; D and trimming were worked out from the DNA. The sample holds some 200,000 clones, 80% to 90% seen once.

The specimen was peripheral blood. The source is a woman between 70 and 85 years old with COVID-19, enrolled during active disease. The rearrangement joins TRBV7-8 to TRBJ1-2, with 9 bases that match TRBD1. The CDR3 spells CASSLTGGDYGYTF. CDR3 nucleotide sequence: TGTGCCAGCAGCTTGACAGGGGGGGACTATGGCTACACCTTC.